This T cell receptor (beta chain) was captured by sequencing in a study of blood T cells in healthy people across ages. Study conclusions and caveats: With age, beta diversity per million T cells declined roughly linearly, significantly by about 37. Expanded clonotype changes were possibly confounded by unknown donor CMV status.

As regards this clonotype: Its antigen is unidentified.

With a J-beta primer mix and a sample-barcoded 5' primer, a second PCR ran roughly 6 to 11 cycles. TCRdb reanalysed the 5' RACE reads using MiXCR and keeps one entry per CDR3 protein. The table shows 1.2 million to 1.5 million distinct CDR3 sequences, with 59% occurring only once. From germline, CDR1 is SGHNT and CDR2 YYREEE (reference sequence). This CDR3 comprises 14 residues. V lost 5 bases and J lost 5, with 14 bases in between. The V gene is TRBV5-4, the J gene TRBJ2-1, with D perhaps assigned TRBD1 or TRBD2 (5 bases each). The sample comprised blood. This receptor was taken from a man aged 18 to 30 in good health. CDR3 coding DNA: TGTGCCAGCAGGAAGGGGACGGGAAACAATGAGCAGTTCTTC. Its protein product is CASRKGTGNNEQFF.